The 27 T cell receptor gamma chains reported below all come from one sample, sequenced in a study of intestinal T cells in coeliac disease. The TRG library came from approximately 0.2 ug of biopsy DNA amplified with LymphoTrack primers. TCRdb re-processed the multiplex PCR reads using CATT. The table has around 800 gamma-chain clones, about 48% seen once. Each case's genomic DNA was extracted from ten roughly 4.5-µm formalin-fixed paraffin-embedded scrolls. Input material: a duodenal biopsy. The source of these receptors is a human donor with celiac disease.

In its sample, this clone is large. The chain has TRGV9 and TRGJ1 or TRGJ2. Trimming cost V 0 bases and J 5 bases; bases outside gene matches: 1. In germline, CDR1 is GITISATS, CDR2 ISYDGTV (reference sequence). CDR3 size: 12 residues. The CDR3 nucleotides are TGTGCCTTGTGGGAGGTGCATTATAAGAAACTCTTT. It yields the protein CALWEVHYKKLF.

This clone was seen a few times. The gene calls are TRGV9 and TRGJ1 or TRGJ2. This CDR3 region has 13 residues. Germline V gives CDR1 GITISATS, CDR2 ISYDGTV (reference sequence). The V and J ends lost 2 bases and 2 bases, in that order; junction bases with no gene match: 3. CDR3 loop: CALWEGDYYKKLF. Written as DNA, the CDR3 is TGTGCCTTGTGGGAGGGGGATTATTATAAGAAACTCTTT.

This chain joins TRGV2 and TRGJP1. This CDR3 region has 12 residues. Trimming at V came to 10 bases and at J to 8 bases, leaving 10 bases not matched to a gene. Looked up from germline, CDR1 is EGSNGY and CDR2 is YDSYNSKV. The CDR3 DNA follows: TGTGCCACTGGGAGGCCCGGTTGGTTCAAGATATTT. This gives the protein CATGRPGWFKIF.

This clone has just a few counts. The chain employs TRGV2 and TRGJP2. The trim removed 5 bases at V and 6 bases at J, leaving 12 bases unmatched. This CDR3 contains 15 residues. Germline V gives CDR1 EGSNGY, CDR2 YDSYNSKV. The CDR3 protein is CATWGRAGGDWIKTF. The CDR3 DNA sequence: TGTGCCACCTGGGGACGAGCGGGGGGTGATTGGATCAAGACGTTT.

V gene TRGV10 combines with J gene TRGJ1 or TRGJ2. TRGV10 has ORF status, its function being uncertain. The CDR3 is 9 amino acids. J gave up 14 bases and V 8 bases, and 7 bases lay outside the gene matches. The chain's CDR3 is CAAWDGQLF. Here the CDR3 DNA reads TGTGCTGCGTGGGATGGTCAACTCTTT.

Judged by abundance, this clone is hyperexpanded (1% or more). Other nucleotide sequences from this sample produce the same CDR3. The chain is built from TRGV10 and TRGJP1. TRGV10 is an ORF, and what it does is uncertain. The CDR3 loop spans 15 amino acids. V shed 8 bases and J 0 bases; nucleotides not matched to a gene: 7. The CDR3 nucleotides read TGTGCTGCGTGGGGTCAATATACCACTGGTTGGTTCAAGATATTT. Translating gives CAAWGQYTTGWFKIF.

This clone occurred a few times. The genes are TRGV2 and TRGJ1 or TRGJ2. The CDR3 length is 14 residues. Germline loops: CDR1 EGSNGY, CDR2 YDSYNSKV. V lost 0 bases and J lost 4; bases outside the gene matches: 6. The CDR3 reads CATWDGQGYYKKLF. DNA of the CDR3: TGTGCCACCTGGGACGGGCAAGGATATTATAAGAAACTCTTT.

The CDR3 DNA is TGTGCTGCTGGGATTATCCCGAATTATTATAAGAAACTCTTT. Translated, it gives CAAGIIPNYYKKLF. The chain couples TRGV10 to TRGJ1 or TRGJ2. TRGV10 is sorted into the ORF group, with uncertain function. CDR3 size: 14 residues. The ends lost 12 bases at V and 0 bases at J; junction bases unmatched: 12.

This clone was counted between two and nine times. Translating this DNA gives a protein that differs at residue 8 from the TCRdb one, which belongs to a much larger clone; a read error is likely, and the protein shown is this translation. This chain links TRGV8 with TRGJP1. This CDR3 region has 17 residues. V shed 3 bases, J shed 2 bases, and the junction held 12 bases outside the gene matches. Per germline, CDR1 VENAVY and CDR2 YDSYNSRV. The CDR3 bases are TGTGCCACCTGGGATGAACCCCGCTCGACCACTGGTTGGTTCAAGATATTT. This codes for CATWDEPRSTTGWFKIF.

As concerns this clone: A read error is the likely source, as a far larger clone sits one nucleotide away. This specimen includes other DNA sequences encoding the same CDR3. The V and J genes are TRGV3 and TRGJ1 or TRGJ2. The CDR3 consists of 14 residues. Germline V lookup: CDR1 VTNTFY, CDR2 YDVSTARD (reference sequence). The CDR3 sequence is CATWDRPNYYKKLF. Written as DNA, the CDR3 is TGTGCCACCTGGGACAGGCCGAATTATTATAAGAAGCTCTTT.

The chain's CDR3 is CAAVGLIDKKLF. CDR3 bases: TGTGCTGCGGTGGGATTAATTGATAAGAAACTCTTT. J is TRGJ1 or TRGJ2 and V is TRGV10. TRGV10 is an ORF, and what it does is uncertain. J lost 8 bases, V lost 11 bases, and 13 bases had no gene match. The CDR3 sequence is 12 residues long.

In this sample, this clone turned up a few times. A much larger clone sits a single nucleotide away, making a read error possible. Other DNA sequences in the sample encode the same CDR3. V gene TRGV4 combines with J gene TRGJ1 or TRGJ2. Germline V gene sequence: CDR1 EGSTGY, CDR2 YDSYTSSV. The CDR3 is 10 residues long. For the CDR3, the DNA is TGTGCCACCTGGGACTATAAGAAACTCTTC. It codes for CATWDYKKLF.

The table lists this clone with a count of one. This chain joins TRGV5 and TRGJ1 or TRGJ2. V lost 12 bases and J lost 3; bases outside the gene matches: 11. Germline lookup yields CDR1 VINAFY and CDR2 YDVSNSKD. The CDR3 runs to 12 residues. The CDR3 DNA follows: TGTGCCCACCCACCCCCTTATTATAAGAAACTCTTT. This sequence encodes CAHPPPYYKKLF.

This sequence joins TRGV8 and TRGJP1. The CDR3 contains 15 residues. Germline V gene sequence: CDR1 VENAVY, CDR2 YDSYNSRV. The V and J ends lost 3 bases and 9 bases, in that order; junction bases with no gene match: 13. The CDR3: CATWDRSRLCWFKIF. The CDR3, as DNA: TGTGCCACCTGGGATCGTTCTCGTCTTTGTTGGTTCAAGATATTT.

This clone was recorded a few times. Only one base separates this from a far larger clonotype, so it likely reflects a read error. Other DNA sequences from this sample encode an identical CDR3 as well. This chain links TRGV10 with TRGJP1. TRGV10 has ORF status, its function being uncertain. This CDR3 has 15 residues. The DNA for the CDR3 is TGTGCTGCGTGGGATTATGAGACCACCGGTTGGTTCAAGATATTT. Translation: CAAWDYETTGWFKIF.

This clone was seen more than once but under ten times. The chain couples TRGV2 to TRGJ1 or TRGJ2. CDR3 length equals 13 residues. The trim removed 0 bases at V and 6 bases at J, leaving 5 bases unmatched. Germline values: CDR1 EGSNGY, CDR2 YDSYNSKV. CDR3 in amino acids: CATWDGLGYKKLF. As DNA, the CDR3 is TGTGCCACCTGGGACGGGTTGGGTTATAAGAAACTCTTT.

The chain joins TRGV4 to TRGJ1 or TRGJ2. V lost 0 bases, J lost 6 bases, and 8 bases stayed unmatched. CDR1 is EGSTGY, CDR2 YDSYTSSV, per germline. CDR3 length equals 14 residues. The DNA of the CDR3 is TGTGCCACCTGGGATGGGCTCGACGGTTATAAGAAACTCTTT. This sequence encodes CATWDGLDGYKKLF.

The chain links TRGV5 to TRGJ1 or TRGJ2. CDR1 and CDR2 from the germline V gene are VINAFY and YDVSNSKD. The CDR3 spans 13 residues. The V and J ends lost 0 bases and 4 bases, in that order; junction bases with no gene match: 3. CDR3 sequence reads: CATWDRPYYKKLF. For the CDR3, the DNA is TGTGCCACCTGGGACAGGCCCTATTATAAGAAACTCTTT.

DNA of the CDR3: TGTGCTGCGTTGGGATTTCACTCCCACCTTGGTTGGTTCAAGATATTT. Encoded protein: CAALGFHSHLGWFKIF. V and J are TRGV10 and TRGJP1. TRGV10 is an open reading frame whose function is uncertain. This CDR3 is 16 amino acids long. V shed 10 bases and J 7 bases; nucleotides not matched to a gene: 19.

Here the CDR3 reads CATWEGPAWFKIF. For the CDR3, the DNA is TGTGCCACCTGGGAGGGCCCGGCTTGGTTCAAGATATTT. The chain carries TRGV2 and TRGJP1. Trimming took 4 bases from V and 10 from J; bases not matched to a gene: 9. In germline, CDR1 is EGSNGY, CDR2 YDSYNSKV. The CDR3 runs to 13 residues.

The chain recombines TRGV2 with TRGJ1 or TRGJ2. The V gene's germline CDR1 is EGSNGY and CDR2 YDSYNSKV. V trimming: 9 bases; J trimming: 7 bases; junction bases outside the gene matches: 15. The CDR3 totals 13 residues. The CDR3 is CATMGRPRYKKLF. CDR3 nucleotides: TGTGCCACCATGGGACGGCCGCGGTATAAGAAACTCTTT.

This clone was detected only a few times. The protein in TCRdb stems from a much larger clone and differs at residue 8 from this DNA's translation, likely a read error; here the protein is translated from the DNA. This CDR3 is CATWDVRGWIKTF. In nucleotides, the CDR3 is TGTGCCACCTGGGATGTCCGTGGTTGGATCAAGACGTTT. This rearrangement joins TRGV8 to TRGJP2. Germline CDR1 reads VENAVY; CDR2 reads YDSYNSRV. The CDR3 spans 13 residues. V lost 3 bases, J lost 10 bases, and 8 bases stayed unmatched.

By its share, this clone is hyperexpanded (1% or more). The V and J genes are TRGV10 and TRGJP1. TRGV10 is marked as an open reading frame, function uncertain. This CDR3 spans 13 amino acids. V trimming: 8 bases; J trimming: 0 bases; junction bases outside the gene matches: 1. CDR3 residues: CAAWNTTGWFKIF. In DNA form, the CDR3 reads TGTGCTGCGTGGAATACCACTGGTTGGTTCAAGATATTT.

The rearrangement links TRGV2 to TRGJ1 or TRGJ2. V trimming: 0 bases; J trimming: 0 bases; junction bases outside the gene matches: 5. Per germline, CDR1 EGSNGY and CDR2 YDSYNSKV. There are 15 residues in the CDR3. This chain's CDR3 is CATWDGPPNYYKKLF. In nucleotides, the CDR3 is TGTGCCACCTGGGACGGGCCTCCGAATTATTATAAGAAACTCTTT.

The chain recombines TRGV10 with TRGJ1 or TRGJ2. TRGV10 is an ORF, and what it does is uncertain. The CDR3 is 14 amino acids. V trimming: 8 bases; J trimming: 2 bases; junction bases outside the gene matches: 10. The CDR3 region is CAAWQNLDYYKKLF. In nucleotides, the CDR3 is TGTGCTGCGTGGCAAAACCTAGATTATTATAAGAAACTCTTT.

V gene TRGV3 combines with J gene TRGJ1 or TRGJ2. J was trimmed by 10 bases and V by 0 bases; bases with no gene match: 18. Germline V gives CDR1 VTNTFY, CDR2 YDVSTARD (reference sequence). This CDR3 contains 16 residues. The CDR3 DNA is TGTGCCACCTGGGACAGGCACTCTAAGGCTATTATAAAGAAACTCTTT. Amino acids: CATWDRHSKAIIKKLF.

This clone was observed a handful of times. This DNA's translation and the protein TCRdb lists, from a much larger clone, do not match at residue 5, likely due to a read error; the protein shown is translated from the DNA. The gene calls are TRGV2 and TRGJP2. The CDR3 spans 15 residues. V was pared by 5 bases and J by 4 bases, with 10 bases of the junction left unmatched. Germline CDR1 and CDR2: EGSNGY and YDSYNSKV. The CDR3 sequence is CATWGGPNSDWIKTF. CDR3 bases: TGTGCCACCTGGGGCGGTCCCAATAGTGATTGGATCAAGACGTTT.